This T cell receptor beta chain was identified during a study of long-term antiretroviral therapy in people with HIV. This CDR3 has 11 amino acids. Germline-derived CDR1 and CDR2 are SGHDN and FVKESK. The V end was cut by 0 bases, the J end by 9 bases, with 5 bases between. It was version v3.0 of the immunoSEQ assay that was run at survey level. Generated by immunoSEQ multiplex PCR, the TCRdb table keeps only in-frame clones and is missing some. The sample shows 25,000 to 30,000 clones, around 89% of them seen only once. Study-level results: Diversity went up after ART and still fell short of transplant donor controls. Comparison with controls showed narrower CDR3 length ranges in HIV repertoires.

Remarks on this clone: The antigen is undetermined.

This chain links TRBV14 with TRBJ1-2; no firm D call. Here the sequenced sample was unsorted PBMCs, taken 0.5 years after starting antiretroviral therapy. The receptor was derived from a woman younger than 35 with HIV. CDR3 region: CASSQDLRYTF. The CDR3 nucleotides are TGTGCCAGCAGCCAAGATCTCCGCTACACCTTC.